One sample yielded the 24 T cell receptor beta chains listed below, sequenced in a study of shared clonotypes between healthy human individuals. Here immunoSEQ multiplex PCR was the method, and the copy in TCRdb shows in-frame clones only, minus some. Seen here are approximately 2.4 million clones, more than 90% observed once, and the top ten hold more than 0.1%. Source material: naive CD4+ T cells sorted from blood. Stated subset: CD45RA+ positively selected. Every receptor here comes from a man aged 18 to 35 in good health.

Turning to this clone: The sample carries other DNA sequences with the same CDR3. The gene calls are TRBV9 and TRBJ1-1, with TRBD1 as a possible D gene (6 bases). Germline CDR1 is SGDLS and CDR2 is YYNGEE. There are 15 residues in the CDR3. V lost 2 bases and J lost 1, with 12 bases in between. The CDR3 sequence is CASSVAGDRNTEAFF. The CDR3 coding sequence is TGTGCCAGCAGCGTGGCAGGGGATAGGAACACTGAAGCTTTCTTT.

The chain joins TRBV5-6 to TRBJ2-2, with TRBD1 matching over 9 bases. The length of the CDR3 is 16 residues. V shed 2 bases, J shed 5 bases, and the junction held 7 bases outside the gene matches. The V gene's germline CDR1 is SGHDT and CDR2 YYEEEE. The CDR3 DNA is TGTGCCAGCAGCTTTGCCGGGACAGGGAGAACCGGGGAGCTGTTTTTT. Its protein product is CASSFAGTGRTGELFF.

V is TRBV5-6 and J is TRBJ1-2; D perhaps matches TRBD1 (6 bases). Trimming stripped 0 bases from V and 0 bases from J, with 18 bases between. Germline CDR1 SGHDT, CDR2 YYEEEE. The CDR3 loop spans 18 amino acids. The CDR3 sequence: CASSLEVDPGVTNYGYTF. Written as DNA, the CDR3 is TGTGCCAGCAGCTTGGAGGTGGACCCAGGGGTAACTAACTATGGCTACACCTTC.

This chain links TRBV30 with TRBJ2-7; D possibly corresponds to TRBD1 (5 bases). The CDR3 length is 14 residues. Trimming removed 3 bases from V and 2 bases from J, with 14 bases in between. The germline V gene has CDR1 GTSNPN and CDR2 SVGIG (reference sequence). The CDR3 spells CAWSRGAAAYEQYF. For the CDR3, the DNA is TGTGCCTGGAGCCGTGGGGCGGCTGCCTACGAGCAGTACTTC.

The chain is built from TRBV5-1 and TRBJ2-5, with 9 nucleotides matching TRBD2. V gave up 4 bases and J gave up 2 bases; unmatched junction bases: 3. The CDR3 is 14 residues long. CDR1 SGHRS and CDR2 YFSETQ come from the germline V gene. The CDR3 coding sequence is TGCGCCAGCAGCAGGACTAGCGAGCAAGAGACCCAGTACTTC. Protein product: CASSRTSEQETQYF.

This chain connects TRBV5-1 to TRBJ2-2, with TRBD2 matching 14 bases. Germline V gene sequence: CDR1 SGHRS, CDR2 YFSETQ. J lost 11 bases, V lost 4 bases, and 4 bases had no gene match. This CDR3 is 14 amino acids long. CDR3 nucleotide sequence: TGCGCCAGCAGCGTGGGACTAGCGGGAGCCGAGCTGTTTTTT. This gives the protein CASSVGLAGAELFF.

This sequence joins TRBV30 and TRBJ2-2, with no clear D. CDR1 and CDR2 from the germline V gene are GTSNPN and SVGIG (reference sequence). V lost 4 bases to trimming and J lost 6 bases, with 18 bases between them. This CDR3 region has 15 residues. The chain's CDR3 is CAWTSMGWVAGELFF. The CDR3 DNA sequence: TGTGCCTGGACGTCGATGGGTTGGGTCGCCGGGGAGCTGTTTTTT.

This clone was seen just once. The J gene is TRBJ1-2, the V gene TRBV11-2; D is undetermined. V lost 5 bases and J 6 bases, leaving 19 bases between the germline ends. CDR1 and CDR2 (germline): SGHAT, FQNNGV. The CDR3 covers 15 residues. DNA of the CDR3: TGTGCCAGCAGCCCCATTCGAGGGTGGCAAGATGGCTACACCTTC. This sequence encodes CASSPIRGWQDGYTF.

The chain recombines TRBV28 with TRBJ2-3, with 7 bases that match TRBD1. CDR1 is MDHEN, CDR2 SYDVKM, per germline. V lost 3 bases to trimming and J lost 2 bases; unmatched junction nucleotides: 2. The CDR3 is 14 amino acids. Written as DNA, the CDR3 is TGTGCCAGCAGTTTCGGACAGGTCACAGATACGCAGTATTTT. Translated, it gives CASSFGQVTDTQYF.

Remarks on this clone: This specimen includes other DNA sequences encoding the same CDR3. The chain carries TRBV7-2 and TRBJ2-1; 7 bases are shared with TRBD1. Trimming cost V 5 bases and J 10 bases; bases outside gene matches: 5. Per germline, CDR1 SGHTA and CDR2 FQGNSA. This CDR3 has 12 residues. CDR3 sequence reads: CASSLRGGEQFF. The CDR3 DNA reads TGTGCCAGCAGCCTGCGAGGGGGCGAGCAGTTCTTC. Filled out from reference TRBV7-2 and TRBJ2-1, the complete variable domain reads GAGVSQSPSNKVTEKGKDVELRCDPISGHTALYWYRQSLGQGLEFLIYFQGNSAPDKSGLPSDRFSAERTGGSVSTLTIQRTQQEDSAVYLCASSLRGGEQFFGPGTRLTVL.

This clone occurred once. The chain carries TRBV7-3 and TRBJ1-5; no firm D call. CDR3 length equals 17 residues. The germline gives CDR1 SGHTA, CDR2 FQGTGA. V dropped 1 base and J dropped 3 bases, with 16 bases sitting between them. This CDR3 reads CASSLRDSQGFNQPQHF. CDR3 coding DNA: TGTGCCAGCAGCTTAAGAGACTCTCAAGGATTCAATCAGCCCCAGCATTTT. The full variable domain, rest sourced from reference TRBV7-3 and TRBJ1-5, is GAGVSQTPSNKVTEKGKYVELRCDPISGHTALYWYRQSLGQGPEFLIYFQGTGAADDSGLPNDRFFAVRPEGSVSTLKIQRTERGDSAVYLCASSLRDSQGFNQPQHFGDGTRLSIL.

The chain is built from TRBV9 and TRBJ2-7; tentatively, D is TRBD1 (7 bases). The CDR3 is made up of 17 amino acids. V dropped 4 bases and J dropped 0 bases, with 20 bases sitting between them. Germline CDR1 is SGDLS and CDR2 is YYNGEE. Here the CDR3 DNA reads TGTGCCAGCAGCCGCGGGCAGGGGGGCTCCAACTCCTACGAGCAGTACTTC. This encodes CASSRGQGGSNSYEQYF.

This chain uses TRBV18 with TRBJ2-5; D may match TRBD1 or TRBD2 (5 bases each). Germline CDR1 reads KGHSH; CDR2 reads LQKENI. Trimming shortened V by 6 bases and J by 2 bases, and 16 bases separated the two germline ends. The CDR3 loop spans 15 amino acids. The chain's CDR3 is CASSFSGTAQETQYF. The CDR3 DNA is TGTGCCAGCTCCTTTTCCGGGACGGCTCAAGAGACCCAGTACTTC.

The DNA for the CDR3 is TGTGCCAGCAGCCGAACCGACACAGATACGCAGTATTTT. This gives the protein CASSRTDTDTQYF. This chain joins TRBV6-6 and TRBJ2-3; unclear D gene. The V and J ends lost 6 bases and 2 bases respectively, with 9 bases between them. Germline lookup yields CDR1 MNHNY and CDR2 SVGAGI (reference sequence). CDR3 length: 13 residues.

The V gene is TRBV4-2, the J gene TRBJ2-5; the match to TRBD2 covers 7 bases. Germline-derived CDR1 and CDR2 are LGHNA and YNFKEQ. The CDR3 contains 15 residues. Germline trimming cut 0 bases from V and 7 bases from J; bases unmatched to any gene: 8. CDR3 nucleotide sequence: TGTGCCAGCAGCCAAGAGGCGGGAGTTCCGGGGACCCAGTACTTC. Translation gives CASSQEAGVPGTQYF.

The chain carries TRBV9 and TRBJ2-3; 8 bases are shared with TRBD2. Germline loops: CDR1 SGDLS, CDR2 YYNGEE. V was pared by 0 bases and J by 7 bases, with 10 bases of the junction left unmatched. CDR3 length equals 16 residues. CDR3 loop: CASSVESGGGKNTQYF. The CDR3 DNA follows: TGTGCCAGCAGCGTAGAGTCCGGGGGGGGCAAAAATACGCAGTATTTT.

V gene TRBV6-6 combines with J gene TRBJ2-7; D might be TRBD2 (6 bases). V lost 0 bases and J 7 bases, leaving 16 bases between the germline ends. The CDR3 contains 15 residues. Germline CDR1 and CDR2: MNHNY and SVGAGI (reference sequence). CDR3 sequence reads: CASSYSWGSAGEQYF. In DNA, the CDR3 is TGTGCCAGCAGTTACTCCTGGGGGTCTGCGGGGGAGCAGTACTTC.

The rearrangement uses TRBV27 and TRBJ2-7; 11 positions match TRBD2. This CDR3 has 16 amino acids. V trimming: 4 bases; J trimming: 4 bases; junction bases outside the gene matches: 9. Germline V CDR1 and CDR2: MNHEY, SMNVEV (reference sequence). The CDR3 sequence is CASSSPPRLAGYEQYF. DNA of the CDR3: TGTGCCAGCAGTTCCCCCCCGAGACTAGCGGGGTACGAGCAGTACTTC.

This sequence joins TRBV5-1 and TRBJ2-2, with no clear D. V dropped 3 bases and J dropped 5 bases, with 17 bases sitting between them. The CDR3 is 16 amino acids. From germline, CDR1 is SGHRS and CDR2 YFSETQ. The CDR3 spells CASSSPPGQGTGELFF. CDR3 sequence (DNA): TGCGCCAGCAGCTCCCCACCCGGGCAAGGAACCGGGGAGCTGTTTTTT.

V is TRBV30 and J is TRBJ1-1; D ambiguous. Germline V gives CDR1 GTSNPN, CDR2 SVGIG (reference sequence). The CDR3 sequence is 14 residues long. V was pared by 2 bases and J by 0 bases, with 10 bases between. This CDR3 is CAWSPPGVNTEAFF. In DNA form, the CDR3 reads TGTGCCTGGAGTCCCCCTGGGGTGAACACTGAAGCTTTCTTT. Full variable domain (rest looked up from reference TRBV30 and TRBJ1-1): SQTIHQWPATLVQPVGSPLSLECTVEGTSNPNLYWYRQAAGRGLQLLFYSVGIGQISSEVPQNLSASRPQDRQFILSSKKLLLSDSGFYLCAWSPPGVNTEAFFGQGTRLTVV.

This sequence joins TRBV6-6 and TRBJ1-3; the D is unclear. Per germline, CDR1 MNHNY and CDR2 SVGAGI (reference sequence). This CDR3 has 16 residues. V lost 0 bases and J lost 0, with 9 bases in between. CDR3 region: CASSYSGQDSGNTIYF. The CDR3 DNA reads TGTGCCAGCAGTTACTCCGGGCAGGACTCTGGAAACACCATATATTTT.

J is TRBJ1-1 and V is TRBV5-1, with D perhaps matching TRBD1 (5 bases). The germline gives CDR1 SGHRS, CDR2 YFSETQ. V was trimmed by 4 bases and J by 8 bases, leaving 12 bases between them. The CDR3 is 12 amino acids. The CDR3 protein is CASSLEWGEAFF. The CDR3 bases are TGCGCCAGCAGCCTGGAATGGGGGGAAGCTTTCTTT.

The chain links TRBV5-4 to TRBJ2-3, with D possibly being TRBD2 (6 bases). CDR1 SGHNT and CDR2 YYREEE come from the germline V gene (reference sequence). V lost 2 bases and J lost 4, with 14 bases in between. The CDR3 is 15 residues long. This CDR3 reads CASSFGGGKADTQYF. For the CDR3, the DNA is TGTGCCAGCAGCTTCGGTGGCGGGAAGGCAGATACGCAGTATTTT. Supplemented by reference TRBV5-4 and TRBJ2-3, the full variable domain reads ETGVTQSPTHLIKTRGQQVTLRCSSQSGHNTVSWYQQALGQGPQFIFQYYREEENGRGNFPPRFSGLQFPNYSSELNVNALELDDSALYLCASSFGGGKADTQYFGPGTRLTVL.

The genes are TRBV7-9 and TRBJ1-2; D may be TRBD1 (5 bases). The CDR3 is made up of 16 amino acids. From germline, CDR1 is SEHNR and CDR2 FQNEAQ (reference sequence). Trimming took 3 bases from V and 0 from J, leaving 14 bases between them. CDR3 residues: CASSLGGTPSNYGYTF. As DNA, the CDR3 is TGTGCCAGCAGCTTGGGGGGGACCCCCTCTAACTATGGCTACACCTTC.